This T cell receptor beta chain was obtained from a study of blood T cell repertoires in COVID-19. Repertoires were generated with immunoSEQ multiplex PCR, while TCRdb's copy carries only in-frame clones and drops some. The sample lists about 140,000 clones; about 90% were seen once. This CDR3 has 13 residues. Germline V gives CDR1 SQVTM, CDR2 ANQGSEA. With 4 bases clipped from V and 8 bases from J, the junction kept 7 bases outside the gene matches. The sequence came from a woman of 80 years or more with acute or convalescent COVID-19. Sequenced input: peripheral blood. The V and J genes are TRBV29-1 and TRBJ2-3, with TRBD2 identical over 9 bases. CDR3 residues: CSVGGRGGTTQYF. CDR3 nucleotides: TGCAGCGTTGGGGGGCGGGGGGGCACTACGCAGTATTTT.